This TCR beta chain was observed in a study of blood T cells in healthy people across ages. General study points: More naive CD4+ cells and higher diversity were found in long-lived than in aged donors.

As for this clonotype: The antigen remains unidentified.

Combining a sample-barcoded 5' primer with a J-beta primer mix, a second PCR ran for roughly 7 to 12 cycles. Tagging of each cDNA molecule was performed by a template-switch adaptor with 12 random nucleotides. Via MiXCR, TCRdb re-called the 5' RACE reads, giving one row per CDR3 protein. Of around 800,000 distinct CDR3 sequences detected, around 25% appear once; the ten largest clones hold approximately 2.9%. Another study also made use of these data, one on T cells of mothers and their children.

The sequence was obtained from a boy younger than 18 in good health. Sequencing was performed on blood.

CDR3 nucleotide sequence: TGTGCCAGTCCTACAGGGGCGAACACAGATACGCAGTATTTT. Its translation is CASPTGANTDTQYF. The chain uses TRBV2 and TRBJ2-3; 7 nucleotides align to TRBD1. The J segment lost 2 bases and the V segment lost 9 bases, leaving 8 bases of the junction unmatched. Germline-derived CDR1 and CDR2 are SNHLY and FYNNEI. The CDR3 is 14 residues long.